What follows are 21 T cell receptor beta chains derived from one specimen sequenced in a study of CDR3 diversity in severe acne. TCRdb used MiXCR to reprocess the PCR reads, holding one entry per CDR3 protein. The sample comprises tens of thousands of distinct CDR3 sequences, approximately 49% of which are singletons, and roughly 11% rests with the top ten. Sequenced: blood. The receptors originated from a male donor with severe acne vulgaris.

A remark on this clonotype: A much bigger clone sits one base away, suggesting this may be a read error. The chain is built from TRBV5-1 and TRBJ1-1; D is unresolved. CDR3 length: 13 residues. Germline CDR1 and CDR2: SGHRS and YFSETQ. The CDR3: CASFSRENTEALF. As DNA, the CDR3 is TGCGCCAGCTTTTCCCGGGAGAACACTGAAGCTCTCTTT.

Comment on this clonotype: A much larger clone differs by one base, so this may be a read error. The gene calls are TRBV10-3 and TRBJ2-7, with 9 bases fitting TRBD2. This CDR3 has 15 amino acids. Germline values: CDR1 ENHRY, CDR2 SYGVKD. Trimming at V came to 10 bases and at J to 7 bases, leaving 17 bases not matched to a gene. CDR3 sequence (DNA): TGTGCCAGCGGGATAGCGGGGGCCCAGTACGAAGAGCAGTACTTC. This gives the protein CASGIAGAQYEEQYF.

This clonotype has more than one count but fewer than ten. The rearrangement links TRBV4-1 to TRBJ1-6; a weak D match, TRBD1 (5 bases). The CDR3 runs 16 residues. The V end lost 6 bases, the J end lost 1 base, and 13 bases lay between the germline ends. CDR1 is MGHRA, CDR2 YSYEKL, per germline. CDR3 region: CASRSGTASYNSPLHF. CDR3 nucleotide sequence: TGCGCCAGCAGATCAGGGACGGCGTCCTATAATTCACCCCTCCACTTT.

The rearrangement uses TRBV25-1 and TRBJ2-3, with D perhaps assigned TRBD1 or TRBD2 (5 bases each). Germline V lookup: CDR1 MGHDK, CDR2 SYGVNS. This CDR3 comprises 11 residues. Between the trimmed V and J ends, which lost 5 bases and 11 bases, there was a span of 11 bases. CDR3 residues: CASSPGRVQYF. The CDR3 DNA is TGTGCCAGCAGTCCGGGGCGGGTGCAGTATTTT. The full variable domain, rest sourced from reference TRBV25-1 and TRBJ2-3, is EADIYQTPRYLVIGTGKKITLECSQTMGHDKMYWYQQDPGMELHLIHYSYGVNSTEKGDLSSESTVSRIRTEHFPLTLESARPSHTSQYLCASSPGRVQYFGPGTRLTVL.

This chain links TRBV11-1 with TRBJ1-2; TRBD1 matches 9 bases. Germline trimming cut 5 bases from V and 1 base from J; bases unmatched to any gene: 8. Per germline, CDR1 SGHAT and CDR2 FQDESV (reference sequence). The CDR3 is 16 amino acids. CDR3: CASSPPGQGRNYGYTF. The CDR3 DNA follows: TGTGCCAGCAGCCCCCCGGGACAGGGACGTAACTATGGCTACACCTTC.

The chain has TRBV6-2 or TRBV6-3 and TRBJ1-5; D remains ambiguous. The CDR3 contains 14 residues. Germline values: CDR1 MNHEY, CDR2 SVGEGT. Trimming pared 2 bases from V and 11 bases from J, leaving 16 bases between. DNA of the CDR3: TGTGCCAGCAGTTACGTTTCGTACCAAGAGACCCAGCATTTT. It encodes CASSYVSYQETQHF.

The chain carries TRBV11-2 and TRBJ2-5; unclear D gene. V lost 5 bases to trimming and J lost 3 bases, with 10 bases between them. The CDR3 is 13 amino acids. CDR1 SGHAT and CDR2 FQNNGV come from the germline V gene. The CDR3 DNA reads TGTGCCAGCAGCGAGGTGTGGGAAGAGACCCAGTACTTC. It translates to CASSEVWEETQYF. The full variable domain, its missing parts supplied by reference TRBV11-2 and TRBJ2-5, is EAGVAQSPRYKIIEKRQSVAFWCNPISGHATLYWYQQILGQGPKLLIQFQNNGVVDDSQLPKDRFSAERLKGVDSTLKIQPAKLEDSAVYLCASSEVWEETQYFGPGTRLLVL.

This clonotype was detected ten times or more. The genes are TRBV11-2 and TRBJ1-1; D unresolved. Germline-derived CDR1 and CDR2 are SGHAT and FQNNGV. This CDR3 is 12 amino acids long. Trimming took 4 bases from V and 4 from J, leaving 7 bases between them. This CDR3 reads CASSWVSTEAFF. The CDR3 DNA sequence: TGTGCCAGCAGCTGGGTGAGCACTGAAGCTTTCTTT.

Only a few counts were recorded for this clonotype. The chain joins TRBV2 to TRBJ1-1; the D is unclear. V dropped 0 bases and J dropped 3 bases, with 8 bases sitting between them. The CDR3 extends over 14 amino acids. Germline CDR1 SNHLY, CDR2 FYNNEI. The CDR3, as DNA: TGTGCCAGCAGTGAAGCGTACGGGTACACTGAAGCTTTCTTT. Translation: CASSEAYGYTEAFF.

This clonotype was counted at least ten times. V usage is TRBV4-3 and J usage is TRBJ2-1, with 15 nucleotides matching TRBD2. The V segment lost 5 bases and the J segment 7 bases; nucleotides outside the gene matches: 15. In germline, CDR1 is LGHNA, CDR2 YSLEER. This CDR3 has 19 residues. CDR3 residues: CASSLGQGRTSGRVNEQFF. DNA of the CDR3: TGCGCCAGCAGCTTAGGACAGGGACGGACTAGCGGGAGGGTAAATGAGCAGTTCTTC.

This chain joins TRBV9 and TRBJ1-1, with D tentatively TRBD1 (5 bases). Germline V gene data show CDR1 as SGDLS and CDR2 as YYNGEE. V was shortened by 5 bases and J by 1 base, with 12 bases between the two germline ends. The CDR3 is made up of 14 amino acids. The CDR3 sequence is CASRWGYGNTEAFF. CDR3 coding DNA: TGTGCCAGCAGGTGGGGGTATGGGAACACTGAAGCTTTCTTT.

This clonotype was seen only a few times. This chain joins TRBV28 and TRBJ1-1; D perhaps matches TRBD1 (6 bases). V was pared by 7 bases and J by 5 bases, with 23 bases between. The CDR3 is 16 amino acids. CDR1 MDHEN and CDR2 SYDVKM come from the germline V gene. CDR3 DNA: TGTGCCAGCACCGCTCCACAGGGAGTCCGTTGGACTGAAGCTTTCTTT. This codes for CASTAPQGVRWTEAFF.

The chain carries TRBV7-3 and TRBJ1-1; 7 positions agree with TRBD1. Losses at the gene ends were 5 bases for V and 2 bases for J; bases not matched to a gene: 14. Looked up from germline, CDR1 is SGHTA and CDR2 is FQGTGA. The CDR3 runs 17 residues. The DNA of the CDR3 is TGTGCCAGCAGCCTGGGCCTGGGAGGGGGCGACAACACTGAAGCTTTCTTT. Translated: CASSLGLGGGDNTEAFF.

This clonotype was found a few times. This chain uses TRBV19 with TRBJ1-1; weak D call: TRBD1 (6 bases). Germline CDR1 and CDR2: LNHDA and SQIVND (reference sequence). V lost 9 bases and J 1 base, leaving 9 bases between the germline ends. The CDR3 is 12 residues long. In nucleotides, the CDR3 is TGTGCCAGCCAACAGGGGAACACTGAAGCTTTCTTT. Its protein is CASQQGNTEAFF.

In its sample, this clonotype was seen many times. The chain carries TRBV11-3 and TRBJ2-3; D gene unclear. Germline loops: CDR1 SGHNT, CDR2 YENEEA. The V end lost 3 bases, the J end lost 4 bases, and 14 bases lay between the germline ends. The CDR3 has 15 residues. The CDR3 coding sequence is TGTGCCAGCAGCTTGTCAGCAGGAATTTCAGATACGCAGTATTTT. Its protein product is CASSLSAGISDTQYF.

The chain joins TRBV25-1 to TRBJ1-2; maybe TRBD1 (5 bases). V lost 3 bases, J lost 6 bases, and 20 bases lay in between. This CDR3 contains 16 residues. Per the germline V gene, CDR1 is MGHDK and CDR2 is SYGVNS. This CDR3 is CASSDRLGRDHNGYTF. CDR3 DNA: TGTGCCAGCAGTGATCGTCTGGGGCGGGATCATAATGGCTACACCTTC.

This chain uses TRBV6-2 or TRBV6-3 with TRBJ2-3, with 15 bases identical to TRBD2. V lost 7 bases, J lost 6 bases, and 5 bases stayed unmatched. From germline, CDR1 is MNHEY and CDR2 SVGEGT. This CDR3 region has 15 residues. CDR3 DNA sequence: TGTGCCAGCAACCCCGGGACTAGCGGGAGGGATACGCAGTATTTT. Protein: CASNPGTSGRDTQYF.

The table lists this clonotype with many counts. CDR3: CASSQDVGGTDTQYF. The CDR3 DNA is TGCGCCAGCAGCCAAGATGTAGGGGGCACAGATACGCAGTATTTT. The rearrangement uses TRBV4-1 and TRBJ2-3; D may be TRBD1 (5 bases). Germline assignment: CDR1 MGHRA and CDR2 YSYEKL. The CDR3 totals 15 residues. Trimming took 0 bases from V and 1 from J, leaving 8 bases between them.

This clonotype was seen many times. CDR3 coding DNA: TGTGCCAGCAGCCCTGGACAGGGTCTTTCTACCAATGAGCAGTTCTTC. This encodes CASSPGQGLSTNEQFF. This chain links TRBV7-2 with TRBJ2-1; 8 bases are a match to TRBD1. Germline V CDR1 and CDR2: SGHTA, FQGNSA. The V segment lost 5 bases and the J segment 6 bases; nucleotides outside the gene matches: 12. The length of the CDR3 is 16 residues.

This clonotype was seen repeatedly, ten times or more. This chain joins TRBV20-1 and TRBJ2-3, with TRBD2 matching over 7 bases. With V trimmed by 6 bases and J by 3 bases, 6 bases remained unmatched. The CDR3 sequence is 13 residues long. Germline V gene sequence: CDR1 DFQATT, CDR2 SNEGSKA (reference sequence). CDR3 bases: TGCAGTGCAAACACGGGAGGAACAGATACGCAGTATTTT. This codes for CSANTGGTDTQYF.

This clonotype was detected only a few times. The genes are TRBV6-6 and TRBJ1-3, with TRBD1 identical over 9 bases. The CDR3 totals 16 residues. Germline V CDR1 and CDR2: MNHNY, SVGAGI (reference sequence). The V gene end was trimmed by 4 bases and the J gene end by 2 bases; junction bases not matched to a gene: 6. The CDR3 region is CASSSSGTGTGNTIYF. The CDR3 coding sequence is TGTGCCAGCAGTTCATCTGGGACAGGGACTGGAAACACCATATATTTT.